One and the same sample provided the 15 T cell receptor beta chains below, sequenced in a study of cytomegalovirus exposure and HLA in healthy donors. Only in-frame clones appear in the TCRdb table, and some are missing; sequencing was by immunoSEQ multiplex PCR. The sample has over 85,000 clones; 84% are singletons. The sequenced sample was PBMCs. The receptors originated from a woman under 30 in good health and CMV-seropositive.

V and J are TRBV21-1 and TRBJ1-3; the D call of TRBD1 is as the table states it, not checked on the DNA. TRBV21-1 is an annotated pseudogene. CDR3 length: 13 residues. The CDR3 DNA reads TGTGCCAGCAGCAAGAAACAGGGGAACACCATATATTTT. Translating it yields CASSKKQGNTIYF.

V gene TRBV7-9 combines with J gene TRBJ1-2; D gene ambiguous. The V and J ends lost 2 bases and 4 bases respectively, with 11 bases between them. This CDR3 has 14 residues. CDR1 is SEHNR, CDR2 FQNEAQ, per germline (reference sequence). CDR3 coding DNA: TGTGCCAGCAGCTTACCCGAGAGCGCCTATGGCTACACCTTC. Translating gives CASSLPESAYGYTF.

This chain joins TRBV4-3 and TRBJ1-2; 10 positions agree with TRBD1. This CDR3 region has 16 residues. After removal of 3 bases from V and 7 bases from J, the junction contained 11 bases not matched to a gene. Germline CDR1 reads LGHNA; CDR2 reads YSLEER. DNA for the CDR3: TGCGCCAGCAGCCAGGCCCTCGACAGGGGGCCGGCTGGCTACACCTTC. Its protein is CASSQALDRGPAGYTF.

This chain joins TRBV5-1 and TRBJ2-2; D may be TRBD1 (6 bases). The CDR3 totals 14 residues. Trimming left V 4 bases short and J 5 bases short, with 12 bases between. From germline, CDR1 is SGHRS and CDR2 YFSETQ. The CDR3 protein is CASSKAGETGELFF. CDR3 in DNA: TGCGCCAGCAGCAAGGCAGGGGAGACCGGGGAGCTGTTTTTT. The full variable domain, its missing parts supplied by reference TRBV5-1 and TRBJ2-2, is KAGVTQTPRYLIKTRGQQVTLSCSPISGHRSVSWYQQTPGQGLQFLFEYFSETQRNKGNFPGRFSGRQFSNSRSEMNVSTLELGDSALYLCASSKAGETGELFFGEGSRLTVL.

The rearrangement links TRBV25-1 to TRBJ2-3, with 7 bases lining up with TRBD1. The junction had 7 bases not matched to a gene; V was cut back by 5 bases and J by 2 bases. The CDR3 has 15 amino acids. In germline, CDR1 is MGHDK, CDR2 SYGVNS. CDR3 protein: CASSFATGFTDTQYF. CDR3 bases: TGTGCCAGCAGTTTCGCGACAGGGTTCACAGATACGCAGTATTTT.

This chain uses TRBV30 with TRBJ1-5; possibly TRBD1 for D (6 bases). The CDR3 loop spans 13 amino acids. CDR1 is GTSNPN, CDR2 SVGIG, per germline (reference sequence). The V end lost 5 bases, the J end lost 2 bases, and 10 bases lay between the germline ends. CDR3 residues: CAWSGAGNQPQHF. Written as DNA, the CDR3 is TGTGCCTGGTCAGGGGCCGGCAATCAGCCCCAGCATTTT.

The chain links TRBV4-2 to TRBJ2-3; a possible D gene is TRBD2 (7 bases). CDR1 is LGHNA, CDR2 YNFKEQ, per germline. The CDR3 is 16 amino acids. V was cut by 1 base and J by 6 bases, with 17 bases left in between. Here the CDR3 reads CASSQGGGASKDTQYF. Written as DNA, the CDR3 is TGTGCCAGCAGCCAAGGCGGGGGCGCCTCTAAGGATACGCAGTATTTT.

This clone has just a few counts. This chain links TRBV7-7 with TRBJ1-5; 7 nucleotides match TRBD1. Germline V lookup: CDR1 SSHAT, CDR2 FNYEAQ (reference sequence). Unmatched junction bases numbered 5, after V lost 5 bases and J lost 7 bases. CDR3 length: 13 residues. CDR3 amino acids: CASSLDRDQPQHF. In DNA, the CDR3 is TGTGCCAGCAGCCTCGACAGGGACCAGCCCCAGCATTTT.

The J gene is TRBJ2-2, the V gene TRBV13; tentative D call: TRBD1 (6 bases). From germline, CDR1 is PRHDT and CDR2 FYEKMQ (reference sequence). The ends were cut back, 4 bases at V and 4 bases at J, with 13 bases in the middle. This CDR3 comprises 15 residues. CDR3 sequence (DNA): TGTGCCAGCAGCTCCACCGACAGGCCCACCGGGGAGCTGTTTTTT. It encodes CASSSTDRPTGELFF.

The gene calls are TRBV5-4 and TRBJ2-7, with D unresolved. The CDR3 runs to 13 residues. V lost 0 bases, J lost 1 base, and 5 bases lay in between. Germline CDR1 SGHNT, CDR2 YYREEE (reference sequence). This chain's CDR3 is CASSLAGSYEQYF. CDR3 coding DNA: TGTGCCAGCAGCTTGGCAGGATCCTACGAGCAGTACTTC.

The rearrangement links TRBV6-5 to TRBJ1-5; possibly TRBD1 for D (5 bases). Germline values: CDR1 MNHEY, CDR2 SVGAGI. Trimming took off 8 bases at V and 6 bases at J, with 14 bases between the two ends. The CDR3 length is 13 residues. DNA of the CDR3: TGTGCCAGCGGGACGGCGGGGACTCAGCCCCAGCATTTT. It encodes CASGTAGTQPQHF.

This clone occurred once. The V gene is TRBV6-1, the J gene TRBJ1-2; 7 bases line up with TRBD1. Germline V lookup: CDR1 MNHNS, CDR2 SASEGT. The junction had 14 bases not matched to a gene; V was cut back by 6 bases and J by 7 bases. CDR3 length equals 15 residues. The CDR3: CASRRDSSLVRGYTF. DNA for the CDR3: TGTGCCAGCAGGCGGGACAGCTCCCTTGTTCGTGGCTACACCTTC.

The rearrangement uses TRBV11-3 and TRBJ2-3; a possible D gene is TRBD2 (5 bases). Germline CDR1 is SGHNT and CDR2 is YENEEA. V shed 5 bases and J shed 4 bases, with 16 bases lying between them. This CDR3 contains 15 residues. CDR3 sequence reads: CASSPGPSEADTQYF. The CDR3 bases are TGTGCCAGCAGCCCGGGCCCATCGGAGGCAGATACGCAGTATTTT.

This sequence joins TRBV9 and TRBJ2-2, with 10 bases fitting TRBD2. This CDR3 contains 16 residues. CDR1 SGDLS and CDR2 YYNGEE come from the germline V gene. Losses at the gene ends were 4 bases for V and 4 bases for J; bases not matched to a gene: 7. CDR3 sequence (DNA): TGTGCCAGCAGCACATCAGCGGGGGGGCTCACCGGGGAGCTGTTTTTT. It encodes CASSTSAGGLTGELFF.

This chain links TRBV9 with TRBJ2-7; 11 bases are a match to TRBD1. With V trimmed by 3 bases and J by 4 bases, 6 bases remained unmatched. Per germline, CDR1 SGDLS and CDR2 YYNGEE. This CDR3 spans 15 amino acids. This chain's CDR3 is CASSASGTGGYEQYF. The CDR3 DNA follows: TGTGCCAGCAGCGCCTCCGGGACAGGGGGGTACGAGCAGTACTTC. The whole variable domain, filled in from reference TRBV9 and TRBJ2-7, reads DSGVTQTPKHLITATGQRVTLRCSPRSGDLSVYWYQQSLDQGLQFLIQYYNGEERAKGNILERFSAQQFPDLHSELNLSSLELGDSALYFCASSASGTGGYEQYFGPGTRLTVT.